What follows are 5 T cell receptor beta chains derived from one specimen sequenced in a study of shared clonotypes between healthy human individuals. Sequencing was performed with immunoSEQ multiplex PCR; in TCRdb, only in-frame clones are kept and a portion is missing. Of around 1,000,000 clones detected, 70% to 85% appear once; the ten largest clones hold approximately 0.95%. The sequenced material came from memory CD4+ T cells from PBMCs. As for subset: CD45RA-negative fraction. The receptors shown here come from a young man in good health. Some clones in this sample may be carry-over from other donors' samples.

This sequence joins TRBV18 and TRBJ2-5; 8 bases match TRBD2. J was trimmed by 4 bases and V by 3 bases; bases with no gene match: 13. The CDR3 consists of 17 residues. The germline V gene has CDR1 KGHSH and CDR2 LQKENI. CDR3 nucleotides: TGTGCCAGCTCACCGCCTTCGGCCAGCGGGAGACGAGAGACCCAGTACTTC. Encoded protein: CASSPPSASGRRETQYF.

This clone occurred once. V is TRBV2 and J is TRBJ2-7, with 7 bases that match TRBD2. The CDR3 contains 14 residues. Germline CDR1 is SNHLY and CDR2 is FYNNEI. Trimming cost V 4 bases and J 3 bases; bases outside gene matches: 6. In nucleotides, the CDR3 is TGTGCCAGCAGTGTACTAGCGCGAGGCTACGAGCAGTACTTC. This gives the protein CASSVLARGYEQYF.

V usage is TRBV5-4 and J usage is TRBJ1-1; D not resolved. V lost 3 bases and J lost 1, with 7 bases in between. CDR1 is SGHNT, CDR2 YYREEE, per germline (reference sequence). The CDR3 is 13 amino acids. The CDR3 sequence is CASSYAGNTEAFF. CDR3 sequence (DNA): TGTGCCAGCAGCTACGCAGGGAACACTGAAGCTTTCTTT.

The chain carries TRBV28 and TRBJ2-1; TRBD2 agrees at 13 bases. The CDR3 contains 15 residues. The J segment lost 12 bases and the V segment lost 2 bases, leaving 7 bases of the junction unmatched. Germline V gives CDR1 MDHEN, CDR2 SYDVKM. The CDR3 DNA reads as TGTGCCAGCAGTTTACCTCGGACTAGCGGGAGACGGCAGTTCTTC. Its protein product is CASSLPRTSGRRQFF.

The gene calls are TRBV11-3 and TRBJ2-3, with D perhaps given as TRBD1 or TRBD2 (5 bases each). Germline CDR1 and CDR2: SGHNT and YENEEA. This CDR3 is 12 amino acids long. V was trimmed by 5 bases and J by 5 bases, leaving 8 bases between them. CDR3 amino acids: CASSDGGDTQYF. CDR3 DNA sequence: TGTGCCAGCAGCGATGGGGGAGATACGCAGTATTTT.